These T cell receptor beta chains were read from a single sample in a study of CD8 T cells in Susac syndrome. TCRdb re-called the immunoSEQ multiplex PCR reads with MiXCR, one entry per CDR3 protein. This table has 140,000 or so distinct CDR3 sequences, roughly 95% appearing once. Sequencing was performed on CD4+ T cells from PBMCs. All receptors come from a human donor in good health. CDR3s include the opening cysteine and the closing phenylalanine or tryptophan. The order of the fields is J gene, V gene, clone size, D gene, CDR3 protein, CDR3 DNA. The D gene is left open where the match is weak. Only part of the rows carry a size: once, few, many, or a class if the clone is expanded.

j_gene: TRBJ2-2
v_gene: TRBV9
abundance: -
d_gene: -
CDR3aa: CASSVASSNTGELFF
CDR3nt: TGTGCCAGCAGCGTAGCTAGCTCGAACACCGGGGAGCTGTTTTTT

j_gene: TRBJ1-4
v_gene: TRBV4-1
abundance: once
d_gene: -
CDR3aa: CASSPGVKLFF
CDR3nt: TGCGCCAGCAGCCCCGGAGTAAAACTGTTTTTT

j_gene: TRBJ2-7
v_gene: TRBV2
abundance: -
d_gene: TRBD1
CDR3aa: CASSDNRGRQEQYF
CDR3nt: TGTGCCAGCAGTGATAACAGGGGGCGACAAGAGCAGTACTTC

j_gene: TRBJ2-5
v_gene: TRBV20-1
abundance: once
d_gene: TRBD2
CDR3aa: CSARDSGRETQYF
CDR3nt: TGCAGTGCTAGAGACAGCGGGAGGGAAACCCAGTACTTC

j_gene: TRBJ1-5
v_gene: TRBV6-6
abundance: -
d_gene: -
CDR3aa: CASSYGTPSNQPQHF
CDR3nt: TGTGCCAGCAGTTACGGGACCCCCAGCAATCAGCCCCAGCATTTT

j_gene: TRBJ2-2
v_gene: TRBV5-4
abundance: -
d_gene: TRBD1
CDR3aa: CASSSPNRGTGELFF
CDR3nt: TGTGCCAGCAGCTCGCCGAACAGGGGGACCGGGGAGCTGTTTTTT

j_gene: TRBJ2-2
v_gene: TRBV2
abundance: -
d_gene: -
CDR3aa: CASSELPNTGELFF
CDR3nt: TGTGCCAGCAGTGAATTACCGAACACCGGGGAGCTGTTTTTT

j_gene: TRBJ2-1
v_gene: TRBV7-9
abundance: -
d_gene: -
CDR3aa: CASSAWDRRLSSYNEQFF
CDR3nt: TGTGCCAGCAGCGCATGGGATAGGAGATTGAGCTCCTACAATGAGCAGTTCTTC

j_gene: TRBJ2-3
v_gene: TRBV5-1
abundance: -
d_gene: -
CDR3aa: CASSLTTGALTDTQYF
CDR3nt: TGCGCCAGCTCTCTTACAACAGGTGCCCTCACAGATACGCAGTATTTT

j_gene: TRBJ2-3
v_gene: TRBV18
abundance: few
d_gene: -
CDR3aa: CASSPDLTDTQYF
CDR3nt: TGTGCCAGCTCACCAGATCTTACAGATACGCAGTATTTT

j_gene: TRBJ2-2
v_gene: TRBV3-1
abundance: -
d_gene: TRBD2
CDR3aa: CASSLGRGGELFF
CDR3nt: TGTGCCAGCAGCCTAGGGAGGGGCGGGGAGCTGTTTTTT

j_gene: TRBJ2-1
v_gene: TRBV20-1
abundance: -
d_gene: TRBD2
CDR3aa: CSARVEGLPNNEQFF
CDR3nt: TGCAGTGCTAGAGTGGAGGGACTACCAAACAATGAGCAGTTCTTC

j_gene: TRBJ2-7
v_gene: TRBV5-1
abundance: once
d_gene: TRBD2
CDR3aa: CASSLNPGLAGGYEQYF
CDR3nt: TGCGCCAGCAGCCTGAACCCGGGACTAGCGGGAGGCTACGAGCAGTACTTC

j_gene: TRBJ1-5
v_gene: TRBV18
abundance: -
d_gene: -
CDR3aa: CASSPGGGLLQPQHF
CDR3nt: TGTGCCAGCTCACCCGGGGGGGGGTTACTTCAGCCCCAGCATTTT

j_gene: TRBJ2-7
v_gene: TRBV15
abundance: -
d_gene: -
CDR3aa: CATSRGDRSSYEQYF
CDR3nt: TGTGCCACCAGCAGAGGAGACCGTAGCTCCTACGAGCAGTACTTC

j_gene: TRBJ2-2
v_gene: TRBV6-1
abundance: -
d_gene: -
CDR3aa: CASNSRGVGTGELFF
CDR3nt: TGTGCCAGCAACAGCCGAGGGGTAGGAACCGGGGAGCTGTTTTTT

j_gene: TRBJ1-3
v_gene: TRBV5-4
abundance: once
d_gene: -
CDR3aa: CASSSTVLDTIYF
CDR3nt: TGTGCCAGCAGCTCGACAGTTCTAGACACCATATATTTT

j_gene: TRBJ2-1
v_gene: TRBV5-1
abundance: -
d_gene: TRBD2
CDR3aa: CASSPPGGSGMYNEQFF
CDR3nt: TGCGCCAGCAGCCCCCCTGGGGGTAGCGGGATGTACAATGAGCAGTTCTTC

j_gene: TRBJ1-5
v_gene: TRBV15
abundance: -
d_gene: -
CDR3aa: CATSRDGQSNQPQHF
CDR3nt: TGTGCCACCAGCAGAGACGGGCAGAGCAATCAGCCCCAGCATTTT

j_gene: TRBJ2-1
v_gene: TRBV9
abundance: -
d_gene: TRBD2
CDR3aa: CASSVVLAGYNEQFF
CDR3nt: TGTGCCAGCAGCGTAGTACTAGCGGGTTACAATGAGCAGTTCTTC

j_gene: TRBJ2-7
v_gene: TRBV5-1
abundance: -
d_gene: TRBD1
CDR3aa: CASSLGQGDEQYF
CDR3nt: TGCGCCAGCAGCTTGGGACAGGGCGACGAGCAGTACTTC

j_gene: TRBJ2-5
v_gene: TRBV15
abundance: -
d_gene: TRBD2
CDR3aa: CATSRGGTSGMVTQYF
CDR3nt: TGTGCCACCAGCAGGGGGGGGACTAGCGGGATGGTGACCCAGTACTTC

j_gene: TRBJ1-1
v_gene: TRBV5-4
abundance: -
d_gene: TRBD1
CDR3aa: CASSLRTGLSTEAFF
CDR3nt: TGTGCCAGCAGCTTACGGACAGGGTTGAGCACTGAAGCTTTCTTT

j_gene: TRBJ2-1
v_gene: TRBV7-2
abundance: -
d_gene: -
CDR3aa: CASSNRGFEQFF
CDR3nt: TGTGCCAGCAGTAACCGGGGATTTGAGCAGTTCTTC

j_gene: TRBJ2-3
v_gene: TRBV20-1
abundance: -
d_gene: -
CDR3aa: CSARGPTDTQYF
CDR3nt: TGCAGTGCTAGAGGACCCACAGATACGCAGTATTTT

j_gene: TRBJ2-7
v_gene: TRBV12-3/TRBV12-4
abundance: once
d_gene: TRBD2
CDR3aa: CASALSGRARYEQYF
CDR3nt: TGTGCCAGCGCTCTTAGCGGGAGGGCCAGGTACGAGCAGTACTTC

j_gene: TRBJ1-2
v_gene: TRBV15
abundance: -
d_gene: -
CDR3aa: CATSREGAPFNYGYTF
CDR3nt: TGTGCCACCAGCAGAGAGGGGGCTCCCTTTAACTATGGCTACACCTTC

j_gene: TRBJ1-2
v_gene: TRBV6-6
abundance: -
d_gene: -
CDR3aa: CASVRDNYGYTF
CDR3nt: TGTGCCAGCGTCCGGGACAACTATGGCTACACCTTC

j_gene: TRBJ2-1
v_gene: TRBV2
abundance: -
d_gene: -
CDR3aa: CASTTRGVNEQFF
CDR3nt: TGTGCCAGCACGACTAGGGGGGTCAATGAGCAGTTCTTC

j_gene: TRBJ2-4
v_gene: TRBV9
abundance: -
d_gene: -
CDR3aa: CASSVGSLKGGGSNIQYF
CDR3nt: TGTGCCAGCAGCGTAGGCTCCCTAAAAGGGGGCGGGAGTAACATTCAGTACTTC

j_gene: TRBJ2-7
v_gene: TRBV5-1
abundance: -
d_gene: TRBD2
CDR3aa: CASSGGRIMGEQYF
CDR3nt: TGCGCCAGCAGCGGCGGGAGGATCATGGGCGAGCAGTACTTC

j_gene: TRBJ2-7
v_gene: TRBV30
abundance: -
d_gene: -
CDR3aa: CAWSVVGLGQYF
CDR3nt: TGTGCCTGGAGTGTTGTAGGATTGGGGCAGTACTTC

j_gene: TRBJ2-1
v_gene: TRBV7-9
abundance: -
d_gene: -
CDR3aa: CASSHPSGSYNEQFF
CDR3nt: TGTGCCAGCAGCCATCCCAGCGGGTCCTACAATGAGCAGTTCTTC

j_gene: TRBJ2-5
v_gene: TRBV3-1
abundance: -
d_gene: TRBD2
CDR3aa: CASSQDGGRAETQYF
CDR3nt: TGTGCCAGCAGCCAAGACGGCGGGAGAGCGGAGACCCAGTACTTC

j_gene: TRBJ2-7
v_gene: TRBV25-1
abundance: -
d_gene: TRBD2
CDR3aa: CASSGSLAGAYYEQYF
CDR3nt: TGTGCCAGCAGTGGGAGCTTAGCGGGAGCGTACTACGAGCAGTACTTC

j_gene: TRBJ2-5
v_gene: TRBV5-6
abundance: -
d_gene: -
CDR3aa: CASSLKGAGETQYF
CDR3nt: TGTGCCAGCAGCTTGAAAGGGGCCGGGGAGACCCAGTACTTC

j_gene: TRBJ1-4
v_gene: TRBV5-1
abundance: -
d_gene: -
CDR3aa: CASSLSHRVDEKLFF
CDR3nt: TGCGCCAGCAGCTTGTCTCACAGGGTAGATGAAAAACTGTTTTTT

j_gene: TRBJ2-7
v_gene: TRBV3-1
abundance: -
d_gene: -
CDR3aa: CASSQLAFYEQYF
CDR3nt: TGTGCCAGCAGCCAACTAGCTTTCTACGAGCAGTACTTC

j_gene: TRBJ2-5
v_gene: TRBV24-1
abundance: -
d_gene: -
CDR3aa: CATSDIDVWGSETQYF
CDR3nt: TGTGCCACCAGTGATATAGACGTCTGGGGATCCGAGACCCAGTACTTC

j_gene: TRBJ2-7
v_gene: TRBV20-1
abundance: -
d_gene: -
CDR3aa: CSAMVFGGAYEQYF
CDR3nt: TGCAGTGCTATGGTGTTCGGGGGAGCCTACGAGCAGTACTTC

j_gene: TRBJ2-3
v_gene: TRBV9
abundance: -
d_gene: -
CDR3aa: CASSPVGASTDTQYF
CDR3nt: TGTGCCAGCAGCCCTGTGGGGGCTAGCACAGATACGCAGTATTTT

j_gene: TRBJ1-4
v_gene: TRBV3-1
abundance: -
d_gene: -
CDR3aa: CASSLTGSGKLFF
CDR3nt: TGTGCCAGCAGCCTAACAGGGTCGGGAAAACTGTTTTTT

j_gene: TRBJ2-2
v_gene: TRBV9
abundance: -
d_gene: -
CDR3aa: CASSVEAGPTGELFF
CDR3nt: TGTGCCAGCAGCGTAGAAGCAGGACCCACCGGGGAGCTGTTTTTT

j_gene: TRBJ1-3
v_gene: TRBV29-1
abundance: -
d_gene: -
CDR3aa: CSVEGRVSLSGNTIYF
CDR3nt: TGCAGCGTTGAAGGCAGGGTCTCGCTCTCTGGAAACACCATATATTTT

j_gene: TRBJ2-7
v_gene: TRBV4-1
abundance: -
d_gene: -
CDR3aa: CASSQSPPGAGTYEQYF
CDR3nt: TGCGCCAGCAGCCAAAGTCCCCCTGGGGCGGGGACCTACGAGCAGTACTTC

j_gene: TRBJ2-5
v_gene: TRBV20-1
abundance: once
d_gene: -
CDR3aa: CSARVAPQETQYF
CDR3nt: TGCAGTGCTAGGGTAGCGCCCCAAGAGACCCAGTACTTC

j_gene: TRBJ2-5
v_gene: TRBV4-2
abundance: -
d_gene: -
CDR3aa: CASSQETPQGPGETQYF
CDR3nt: TGTGCCAGCAGCCAAGAGACCCCACAGGGTCCGGGGGAGACCCAGTACTTC

j_gene: TRBJ1-1
v_gene: TRBV5-8
abundance: -
d_gene: -
CDR3aa: CASSIRVNTEAFF
CDR3nt: TGTGCCAGCAGCATACGTGTGAACACTGAAGCTTTCTTT

j_gene: TRBJ2-3
v_gene: TRBV6-6
abundance: -
d_gene: -
CDR3aa: CASSYATGSDTQYF
CDR3nt: TGTGCCAGCAGTTACGCAACAGGGTCGGATACGCAGTATTTT

j_gene: TRBJ1-1
v_gene: TRBV12-3/TRBV12-4
abundance: -
d_gene: -
CDR3aa: CASSSQQWGNTEAFF
CDR3nt: TGTGCCAGCAGTTCACAGCAATGGGGGAACACTGAAGCTTTCTTT

j_gene: TRBJ2-7
v_gene: TRBV15
abundance: -
d_gene: -
CDR3aa: CATSRRQAAYEQYF
CDR3nt: TGTGCCACCAGCAGGAGACAGGCAGCCTACGAGCAGTACTTC

j_gene: TRBJ2-3
v_gene: TRBV12-3/TRBV12-4
abundance: -
d_gene: -
CDR3aa: CASSLNRGGPSTDTQYF
CDR3nt: TGTGCCAGCAGTTTAAATAGGGGGGGCCCTAGCACAGATACGCAGTATTTT

j_gene: TRBJ1-4
v_gene: TRBV4-1
abundance: -
d_gene: TRBD1
CDR3aa: CASSQVQGEEKLFF
CDR3nt: TGCGCCAGCAGCCAAGTTCAGGGGGAAGAAAAACTGTTTTTT

j_gene: TRBJ2-1
v_gene: TRBV3-1
abundance: -
d_gene: TRBD2
CDR3aa: CASSQDTSGRAYEQFF
CDR3nt: TGTGCCAGCAGCCAAGATACTAGCGGGAGGGCATACGAGCAGTTCTTC

j_gene: TRBJ2-3
v_gene: TRBV10-3
abundance: -
d_gene: -
CDR3aa: CASRETTDTQYF
CDR3nt: TGTGCCTCCAGGGAAACCACAGATACGCAGTATTTT

j_gene: TRBJ2-2
v_gene: TRBV14
abundance: -
d_gene: -
CDR3aa: CASSRQVSGELFF
CDR3nt: TGTGCCAGCAGCCGACAGGTTTCCGGGGAGCTGTTTTTT

j_gene: TRBJ1-1
v_gene: TRBV3-1
abundance: -
d_gene: -
CDR3aa: CASRGVTEAFF
CDR3nt: TGTGCCAGCAGAGGGGTCACTGAAGCTTTCTTT

j_gene: TRBJ2-1
v_gene: TRBV28
abundance: -
d_gene: TRBD2
CDR3aa: CASSFLGLAGGGNEQFF
CDR3nt: TGTGCCAGCAGTTTCTTGGGACTAGCGGGAGGGGGCAATGAGCAGTTCTTC

j_gene: TRBJ2-2
v_gene: TRBV24-1
abundance: -
d_gene: -
CDR3aa: CATSGGRENTGKLFF
CDR3nt: TGTGCCACCAGTGGCGGTCGGGAGAACACCGGGAAGCTGTTTTTT